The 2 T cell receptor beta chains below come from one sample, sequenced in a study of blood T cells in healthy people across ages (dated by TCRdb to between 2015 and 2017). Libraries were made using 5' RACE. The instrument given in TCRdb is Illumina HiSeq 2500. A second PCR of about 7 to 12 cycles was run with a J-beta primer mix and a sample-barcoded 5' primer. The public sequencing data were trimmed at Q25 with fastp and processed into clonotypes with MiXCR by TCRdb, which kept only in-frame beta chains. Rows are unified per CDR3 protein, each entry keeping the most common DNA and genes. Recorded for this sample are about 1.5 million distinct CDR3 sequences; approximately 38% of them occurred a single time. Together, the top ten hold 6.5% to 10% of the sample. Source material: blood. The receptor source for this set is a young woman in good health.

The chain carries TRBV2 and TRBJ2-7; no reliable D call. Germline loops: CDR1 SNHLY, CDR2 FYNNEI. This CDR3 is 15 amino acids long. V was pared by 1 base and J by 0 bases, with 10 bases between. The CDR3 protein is CASSEVRLTSYEQYF. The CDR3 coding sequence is TGTGCCAGCAGTGAAGTTAGACTGACCTCCTACGAGCAGTACTTC.

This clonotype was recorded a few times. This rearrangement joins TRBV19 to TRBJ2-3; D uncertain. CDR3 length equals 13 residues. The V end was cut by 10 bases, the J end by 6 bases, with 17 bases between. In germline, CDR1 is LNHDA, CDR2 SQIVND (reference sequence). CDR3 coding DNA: TGTGCCATCACCGGTGATACTGTTGATACGCAGTATTTT. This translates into CAITGDTVDTQYF. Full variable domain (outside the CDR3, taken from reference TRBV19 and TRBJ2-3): DGGITQSPKYLFRKEGQNVTLSCEQNLNHDAMYWYRQDPGQGLRLIYYSQIVNDFQKGDIAEGYSVSREKKESFPLTVTSAQKNPTAFYLCAITGDTVDTQYFGPGTRLTVL.